The present T cell receptor (beta chain) was sequenced within a study of cytomegalovirus exposure and HLA in healthy donors. Study-wide context: Early released data comprised about 84 million unique TCRs from HLA-typed donors.

Study findings and constraints: TRBV6-2, TRBV6-3 and some other V segments were excluded as indistinguishable. Clonal expansion, a later analysis showed, was greater in HLA-associated TCR beta chains than in equally common others.

The donors, nominally healthy at sampling, likely had unrecorded immune exposures. After removal of 4 bases from V and 3 bases from J, the junction contained 5 bases not matched to a gene. The length of the CDR3 is 15 residues. Germline V lookup: CDR1 SGHRS, CDR2 YFSETQ. PCR primers comprised 60 Vbeta and 13 Jbeta primers. Assay used: immunoSEQ multiplex PCR; TCRdb lists only in-frame clones, some missing. The repertoire holds 130,000 or so clones, with 82% as singletons. A word on this clone: Antigen specificity is unknown.

The chain has TRBV5-1 and TRBJ1-3, with 9 bases identical to TRBD1. Sequencing was carried out using PBMCs. The clonotype comes from a man between 18 and 35 years old in good health and CMV-seropositive. The CDR3 protein is CASSVGQGIGNTIYF. CDR3 DNA sequence: TGCGCCAGCAGCGTGGGACAGGGTATTGGAAACACCATATATTTT.